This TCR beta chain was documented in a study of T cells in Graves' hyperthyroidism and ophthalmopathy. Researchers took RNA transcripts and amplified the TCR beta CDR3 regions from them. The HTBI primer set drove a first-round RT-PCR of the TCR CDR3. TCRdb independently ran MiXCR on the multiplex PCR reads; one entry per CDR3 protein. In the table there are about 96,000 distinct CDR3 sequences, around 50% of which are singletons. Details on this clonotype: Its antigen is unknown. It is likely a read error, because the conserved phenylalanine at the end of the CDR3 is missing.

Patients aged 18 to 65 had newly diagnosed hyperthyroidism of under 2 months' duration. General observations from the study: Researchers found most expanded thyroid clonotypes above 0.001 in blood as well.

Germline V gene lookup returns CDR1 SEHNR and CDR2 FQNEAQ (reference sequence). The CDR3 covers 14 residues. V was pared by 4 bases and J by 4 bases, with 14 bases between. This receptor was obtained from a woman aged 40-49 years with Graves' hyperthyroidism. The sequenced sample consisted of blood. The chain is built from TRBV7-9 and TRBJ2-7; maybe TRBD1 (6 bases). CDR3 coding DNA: TGTGCCAGCAGCTCCCGGGATAGGGGGTACGAGCAGTACTCC. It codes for CASSSRDRGYEQYS.